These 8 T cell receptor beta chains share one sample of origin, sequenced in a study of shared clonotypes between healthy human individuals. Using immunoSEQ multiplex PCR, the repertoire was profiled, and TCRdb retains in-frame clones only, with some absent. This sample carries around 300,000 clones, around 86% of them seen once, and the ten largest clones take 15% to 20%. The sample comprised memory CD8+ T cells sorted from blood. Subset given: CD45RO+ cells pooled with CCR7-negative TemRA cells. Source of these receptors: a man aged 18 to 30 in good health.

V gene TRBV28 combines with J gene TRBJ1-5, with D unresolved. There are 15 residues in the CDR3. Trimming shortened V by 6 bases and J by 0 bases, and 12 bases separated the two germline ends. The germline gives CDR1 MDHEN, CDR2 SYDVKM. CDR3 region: CASRNGLLSNQPQHF. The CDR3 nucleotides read TGTGCCAGCAGGAACGGACTTCTTAGCAATCAGCCCCAGCATTTT. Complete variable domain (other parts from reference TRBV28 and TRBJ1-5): DVKVTQSSRYLVKRTGEKVFLECVQDMDHENMFWYRQDPGLGLRLIYFSYDVKMKEKGDIPEGYSVSREKKERFSLILESASTNQTSMYLCASRNGLLSNQPQHFGDGTRLSIL.

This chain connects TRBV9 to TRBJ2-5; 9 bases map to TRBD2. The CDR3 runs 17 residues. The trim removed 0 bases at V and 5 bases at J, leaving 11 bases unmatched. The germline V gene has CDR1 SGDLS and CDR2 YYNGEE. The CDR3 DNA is TGTGCCAGCAGCGTAGACGATATAGCGGGGGTCGGGGAGACCCAGTACTTC. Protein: CASSVDDIAGVGETQYF.

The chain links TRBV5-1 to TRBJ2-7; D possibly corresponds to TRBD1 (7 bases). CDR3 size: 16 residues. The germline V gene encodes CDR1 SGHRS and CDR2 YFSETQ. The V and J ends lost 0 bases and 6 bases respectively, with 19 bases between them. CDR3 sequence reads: CASSLDAGQFSSEQYF. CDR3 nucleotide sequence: TGCGCCAGCAGCTTGGATGCGGGACAGTTCTCTTCCGAGCAGTACTTC.

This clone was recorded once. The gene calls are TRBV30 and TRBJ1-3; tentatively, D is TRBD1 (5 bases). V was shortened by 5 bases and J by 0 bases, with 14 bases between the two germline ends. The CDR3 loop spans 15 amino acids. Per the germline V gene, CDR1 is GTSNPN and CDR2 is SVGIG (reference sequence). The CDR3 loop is CAWDGAQVSGNTIYF. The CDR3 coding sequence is TGTGCCTGGGACGGTGCACAGGTCTCTGGAAACACCATATATTTT.

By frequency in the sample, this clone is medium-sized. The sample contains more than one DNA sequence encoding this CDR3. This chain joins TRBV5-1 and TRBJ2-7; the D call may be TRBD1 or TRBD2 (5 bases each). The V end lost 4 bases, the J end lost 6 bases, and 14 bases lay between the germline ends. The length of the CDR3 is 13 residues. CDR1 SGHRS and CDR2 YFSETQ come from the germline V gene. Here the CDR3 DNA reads TGCGCCAGCAGCCCCGGTGGGGGTCTCGAGCAGTACTTC. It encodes CASSPGGGLEQYF.

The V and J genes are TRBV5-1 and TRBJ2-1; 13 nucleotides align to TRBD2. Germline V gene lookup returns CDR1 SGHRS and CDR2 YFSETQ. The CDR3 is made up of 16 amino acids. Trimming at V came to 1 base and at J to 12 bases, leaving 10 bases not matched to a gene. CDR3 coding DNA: TGCGCCAGCAGCTTGTGGACTAGCGGGAGAGGCGAAGGGCAGTTCTTC. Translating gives CASSLWTSGRGEGQFF. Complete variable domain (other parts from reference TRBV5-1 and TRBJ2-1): KAGVTQTPRYLIKTRGQQVTLSCSPISGHRSVSWYQQTPGQGLQFLFEYFSETQRNKGNFPGRFSGRQFSNSRSEMNVSTLELGDSALYLCASSLWTSGRGEGQFFGPGTRLTVL.

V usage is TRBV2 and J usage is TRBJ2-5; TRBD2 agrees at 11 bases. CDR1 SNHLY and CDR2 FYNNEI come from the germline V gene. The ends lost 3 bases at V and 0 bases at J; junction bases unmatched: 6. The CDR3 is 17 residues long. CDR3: CASSEELAGGDQETQYF. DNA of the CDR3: TGTGCCAGCAGTGAGGAGCTAGCGGGAGGAGACCAAGAGACCCAGTACTTC.

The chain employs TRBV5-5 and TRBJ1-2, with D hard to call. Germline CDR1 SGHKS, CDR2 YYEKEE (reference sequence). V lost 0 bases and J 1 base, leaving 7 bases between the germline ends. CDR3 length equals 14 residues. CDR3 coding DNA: TGTGCCAGCAGCTTGGAGGGTGGTAACTATGGCTACACCTTC. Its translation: CASSLEGGNYGYTF.